This is a list of T cell receptor beta chains from one sample in a study of CD8+ T cells in alopecia areata. TCRdb's table, derived via immunoSEQ multiplex PCR, lists solely in-frame clones and lacks some. The table lists 100,000 to 130,000 clones, roughly 59% of them singletons. The sample was CD8+ T cells sorted from blood. The receptors derive from a human donor in good health. Both conserved end residues are part of each CDR3. The D gene is left open where the match is weak. Rows may omit the clone size; those that give it use once, few, many or a size class.

clone size | J gene | V gene | D gene | CDR3 DNA | CDR3 protein
- | TRBJ2-1 | TRBV5-6 | - | TGTGCCAGCAGCTTGTCCGGCTACAATGAGCAGTTCTTC | CASSLSGYNEQFF
- | TRBJ1-1 | TRBV2 | - | TGTGCCAGCACCCAATCGGTTACAGCGAACACTGAAGCTTTCTTT | CASTQSVTANTEAFF
- | TRBJ2-3 | TRBV29-1 | - | TGCAGCGTTGAAGTTGCGGGATACCTCACAGATACGCAGTATTTT | CSVEVAGYLTDTQYF
- | TRBJ2-7 | TRBV7-7 | TRBD1 | TGTGCTAGCAGCTACCGACAGGGCCCGACCTACGAGCAGTACTTC | CASSYRQGPTYEQYF
once | TRBJ2-1 | TRBV6-1 | TRBD1 | TGTGCCAGCAGTGAATGGACAGGGGGAGTTAATGAGCAGTTCTTC | CASSEWTGGVNEQFF
- | TRBJ2-5 | TRBV11-2 | TRBD2 | TGTGCCAGCAGCTTAGGGGCTAGCGGGGGGCTCAGGTTAGAGACCCAGTACTTC | CASSLGASGGLRLETQYF
- | TRBJ1-1 | TRBV11-2 | - | TGTGCCAGCAGCTTACGGGGGGGCACTGAAGCTTTCTTT | CASSLRGGTEAFF
- | TRBJ2-3 | TRBV5-6 | TRBD2 | TGTGCCAGCAGCGCCAGCGGGGGCGGCACAGATACGCAGTATTTT | CASSASGGGTDTQYF
- | TRBJ1-6 | TRBV4-1 | TRBD1 | TGCGCCAGCAGCCAGGCCGGGACAGGGGATTGGTATAATTCACCCCTCCACTTT | CASSQAGTGDWYNSPLHF
- | TRBJ1-5 | TRBV28 | - | TGTGCCAGCAGTAAAAGGGGGGATCAGCCCCAGCATTTT | CASSKRGDQPQHF
- | TRBJ1-1 | TRBV29-1 | TRBD1 | TGCAGCGTGGGCCGGGACAGGGATGTTGAAGCTTTCTTT | CSVGRDRDVEAFF
many | TRBJ2-7 | TRBV14 | - | TGTGCCAGCAGCCAAGGGGGGTTGGACGAGCAGTACTTC | CASSQGGLDEQYF
- | TRBJ2-7 | TRBV7-9 | - | TGTGCCAGCAGCAAGGGGTCATACGAGCAGTACTTC | CASSKGSYEQYF
- | TRBJ1-1 | TRBV5-6 | - | TGTGCCAGCAGTTTGGGATTAGCTGAAGCTTTCTTT | CASSLGLAEAFF
- | TRBJ1-1 | TRBV5-6 | TRBD1 | TGTGCCAGCAGCCCTTCGACAGGGGATGAAGCTTTCTTT | CASSPSTGDEAFF
- | TRBJ1-2 | TRBV5-1 | - | TGCGCCAGCAGCCCTGAGGGGCAGAGCTATGGCTACACCTTC | CASSPEGQSYGYTF
- | TRBJ2-1 | TRBV29-1 | TRBD2 | TGCAGCGTGGAGCGGGGGCGATACAATGAGCAGTTCTTC | CSVERGRYNEQFF
- | TRBJ2-5 | TRBV15 | - | TGTGCCACCAGCAGTGAGCTTCTGGACTTAGCGTTCCAAGAGACCCAGTACTTC | CATSSELLDLAFQETQYF
- | TRBJ2-3 | TRBV4-3 | - | TGCGCCAGCAGCCAAGATGGGTCAGAGGTCCCAGATACGCAGTATTTT | CASSQDGSEVPDTQYF
few | TRBJ2-7 | TRBV15 | - | TGTGCCACCAGCAGAGATTGGGGGGGGCACTACGAGCAGTACTTC | CATSRDWGGHYEQYF
few | TRBJ2-5 | TRBV6-6 | TRBD1 | TGTGCCAGCAGTTTAGGGGGCGGGCAACAAGAGACCCAGTACTTC | CASSLGGGQQETQYF
many | TRBJ2-3 | TRBV4-3 | TRBD2 | TGCGCCAGCAGCCTCGGACTAGCGGGGGGTCCTCCCACAGATACGCAGTATTTT | CASSLGLAGGPPTDTQYF
- | TRBJ2-1 | TRBV10-3 | TRBD2 | TGTGCCATCGGCGGACTAGCGGGCCCACTTGGTGAGCAGTTCTTC | CAIGGLAGPLGEQFF
few | TRBJ1-2 | TRBV5-6 | - | TGTGCCAGCAGCTTGGCACAGGTCGCGGACACCTTC | CASSLAQVADTF
- | TRBJ2-6 | TRBV7-8 | - | TGTGCCAGCAGCTATTTCGAACCGAGCTCTGGGGCCAACGTCCTGACTTTC | CASSYFEPSSGANVLTF
- | TRBJ2-1 | TRBV9 | - | TGTGCCAGCAGCGTAGGTGTCCACAATGAGCAGTTCTTC | CASSVGVHNEQFF
- | TRBJ1-5 | TRBV15 | - | TGTGCCACCAGCGGATTCAATCAGCCCCAGCATTTT | CATSGFNQPQHF
- | TRBJ2-7 | TRBV5-1 | - | TGCGCCAGCAGCCTGGCCGCACTCTCCTACGAGCAGTACTTC | CASSLAALSYEQYF
few | TRBJ1-1 | TRBV29-1 | - | TGCAGCGTTGAGGGCAGGGGCCCGAACACTGAAGCTTTCTTT | CSVEGRGPNTEAFF
- | TRBJ2-1 | TRBV15 | TRBD1 | TGTGCCACCAGCAGAGATCGGGACAGGGGGCCAGGTGAGCAGTTCTTC | CATSRDRDRGPGEQFF
few | TRBJ2-1 | TRBV25-1 | TRBD2 | TGTGCCAGCAGCCCGACTAGCGGGGGGTACAATGAGCAGTTCTTC | CASSPTSGGYNEQFF
once | TRBJ1-2 | TRBV9 | - | TGTGCCAGCAGCGGCCCAGAACCCAGGACTTATGGCTACACCTTC | CASSGPEPRTYGYTF
- | TRBJ2-4 | TRBV5-6 | TRBD1 | TGTGCCAGCAGCTTGGATCTGGACAGGTCAAAAAACATTCAGTACTTC | CASSLDLDRSKNIQYF
- | TRBJ2-3 | TRBV7-8 | - | TGTGCCAGCAGCTTAGGCCCGGGACTCTCACAAGCAGATACGCAGTATTTT | CASSLGPGLSQADTQYF
- | TRBJ2-5 | TRBV11-2 | - | TGTGCCAGCAGCCCCATCACCCGGTCTGGGGAGACCCAGTACTTC | CASSPITRSGETQYF
- | TRBJ2-1 | TRBV5-6 | - | TGTGCCAGCAGCTTGCTCCAAGAACGACTCAATGAGCAGTTCTTC | CASSLLQERLNEQFF
- | TRBJ2-1 | TRBV9 | TRBD2 | TGTGCCAGCAGCGCATTAGCGGGGGGGAGCAATGAGCAGTTCTTC | CASSALAGGSNEQFF
- | TRBJ1-1 | TRBV5-6 | - | TGTGCCAGCACCGCGACAGGTAACACTGAAGCTTTCTTT | CASTATGNTEAFF
- | TRBJ1-1 | TRBV7-9 | - | TGTGCCAGCAGCTTGGGACTATTGGGGGCTGAAGCTTTCTTT | CASSLGLLGAEAFF
- | TRBJ1-2 | TRBV7-9 | - | TGTGCCAGCAGCTTAAGGGGGATCCACTATGGCTACACCTTC | CASSLRGIHYGYTF
few | TRBJ2-1 | TRBV28 | - | TGTGCCAGCAATGACCGACTGTCTGGTCGTGAGCAGTTCTTC | CASNDRLSGREQFF
- | TRBJ1-4 | TRBV5-1 | - | TGCGCCAGCAGCTTGAACCCAGGACCGAATGAAAAACTGTTTTTT | CASSLNPGPNEKLFF
few | TRBJ1-2 | TRBV6-1 | - | TGTGCCAGCAGTACCCCTACAGGGAAAGGCTACACCTTC | CASSTPTGKGYTF
- | TRBJ1-2 | TRBV7-9 | - | TGTGCCAGCAGCTACCCCGCCCAAAACGGAGGCTATGGCTACACCTTC | CASSYPAQNGGYGYTF
- | TRBJ2-3 | TRBV5-6 | - | TGTGCCAGCAGCTGGGGAAACCCCACAGATACGCAGTATTTT | CASSWGNPTDTQYF
few | TRBJ2-1 | TRBV2 | - | TGTGCCAGCAGGGGAGCGGATTCCTACAATGAGCAGTTCTTC | CASRGADSYNEQFF
few | TRBJ1-5 | TRBV9 | - | TGTGCCAGCAGCGTAGGGGCCAGCAATCAGCCCCAGCATTTT | CASSVGASNQPQHF
- | TRBJ2-7 | TRBV25-1 | - | TGTGCCAGCAGTGAGGGAACGGTCAGCTCCTACGAGCAGTACTTC | CASSEGTVSSYEQYF
once | TRBJ2-7 | TRBV9 | TRBD1 | TGTGCCAGCAGCGACTCCCCGGGACAGCAACTTTACGAGCAGTACTTC | CASSDSPGQQLYEQYF
- | TRBJ2-6 | TRBV7-7 | - | TGTGCTAGCAGCCACCCTGGGGCCAACGTCCTGACTTTC | CASSHPGANVLTF
- | TRBJ1-1 | TRBV29-1 | - | TGCAGCGTTCGGGGGAGCCAGAACACTGAAGCTTTCTTT | CSVRGSQNTEAFF
- | TRBJ2-1 | TRBV6-6 | - | TGTGCCAGCAGTTACTCCCAGGGGCCCTACAATGAGCAGTTCTTC | CASSYSQGPYNEQFF
few | TRBJ1-1 | TRBV13 | TRBD1 | TGTGCCAGCAGCCCGAGAGACAGGGGCACTGAAGCTTTCTTT | CASSPRDRGTEAFF
few | TRBJ2-6 | TRBV11-2 | TRBD1 | TGTGCCAGCAGCGTCGGGACAGGGGCCGGGGCCAACGTCCTGACTTTC | CASSVGTGAGANVLTF